The entry below gives a single TCR beta chain sequence along with its context. It lacks a known antigen. The input lacks base qualities; no much larger clone sits a single base away. Including the terminal cysteine and phenylalanine, the CDR3 comprises 17 residues. Only the CDR3 DNA stays, 51 bases, in frame from base 1. The germline V gene sets CDR1 to SGHRS and CDR2 to YFSETQ. Trimming takes 4 bases from V and 6 bases from J, and the germline ends sit 25 bases apart. The data are from a study of shared clonotypes between healthy human individuals (dated by TCRdb to the early 2020s). In the study overall: The cohort included three men and two women between 18 and 49 years of age. The study deeply sequenced blood TCR repertoires of several healthy adults to estimate repertoire size and the extent of clonotype sharing between individuals. Different laboratories and diverse techniques were used to prepare libraries and sequence TCR repertoires, to increase sequencing depth and limit assay-specific biases. Each donor's leukapheresis produced roughly between roughly 0.85 and 10 billion PBMCs.

TCR CDR3 regions were amplified from genomic DNA by multiplex PCR using the deep immunoSEQ assay. Genomic DNA extracted from each cell subset was distributed evenly over all wells of several immunoSEQ 96-well plates, and each plate served as one replicate. For unsorted PBMC, around 310 ng of genomic DNA, equivalent to approximately 30,000 T cell genomes, went into each replicate PCR. Ten immunoSEQ deep assay plates were used to sequence unsorted PBMC genomic DNA. The purified libraries were quantified using a Qubit 3.0 fluorometer, sized with a Bioanalyzer 2100, and then quantified again using the KAPA Library Quantification kit. Every immunoSEQ 96-well plate was sequenced on a dedicated single-read 150-cycle Illumina NextSeq 550 flow cell. On the authors' methods: Because the immunoSEQ output held only junctional sequences and lacked quality scores, the filtering could not match the filtering applied to full-length reads. Sequences were annotated with PyIR, a Python wrapper for IgBLAST v1.9, using IMGT germline references to assign V/J genes and CDR3. Reads were removed for weak V/J assignments (E-value above 1e-6), missing CDR3, stop codons, out-of-frame junctions, or ambiguous translated residues. A V3J clonotype was defined by an identical inferred V gene, J gene, and CDR3 amino acid sequence. To compute the percentage overlap between repertoires, the number of shared unique clonotypes was divided by the size of the smaller repertoire. Three approaches were used to assess repertoire richness: RTK rarefaction, the Chao1 estimator, and Recon v2.1 estimates of unobserved clonotypes. TCRdb stores this immuneACCESS table with in-frame sequences only. Part of the clones is absent; in the studies checked, under half of the shortfall reflects unresolved V genes, and no reason is known for the rest. From that table come the V and J calls and clone size; the DNA was used to work out D and trimming. Within this sample are 450,000 to 500,000 clones, with more than 65% of them counted one time only. The ten most abundant clones make up approximately 12% of the sample.

Here is what the overall study found, with its caveats: Sampling was limited to blood, and TCR repertoires in tissue likely differ from TCR repertoires in blood. The small number of donors limited the genetic and exposure-history diversity represented. Pairwise subsampling indicated that sequencing depth was expected to affect the degree of clonotype sharing among donors.

The donors were healthy, HIV-negative adults with no recently reported acute infections or vaccinations. Every donor was a Caucasian adult residing in Nashville, Tennessee, USA. For unsorted samples, tens of millions of PBMCs were counted and genomic DNA was extracted with the QIAamp DNA Blood Mini kit. Blood was collected by leukapheresis, and PBMCs were isolated by Ficoll-Histopaque density gradient centrifugation and then cryopreserved in liquid nitrogen vapor phase. The sequence is built from TRBV5-1 and TRBJ1-1; the D gene is possibly TRBD1, with 6 bases matching. The clonotype originates from a woman in her 40s in good health. Some clones in this sample may be carry-over from other donors' samples. The sample taken for sequencing was PBMCs. The CDR3 region has the sequence CASSPGQRGIFRAEAFF. The DNA is TGCGCCAGCAGCCCCGGACAGCGTGGTATTTTTAGGGCTGAAGCTTTCTTT.